What follows are 2 T cell receptor beta chains derived from one specimen sequenced in a study of a mutant IDH1 vaccine in newly diagnosed glioma. These receptors' targets are unknown. Noted time point: week 35, safety follow-up. Every vaccine dose comprised 300 ug of mutant IDH1 20-mer peptide plus topical imiquimod. The data were produced by immunoSEQ multiplex PCR, yet TCRdb's version contains in-frame clones alone and is incomplete. This repertoire shows tens of thousands of clones, roughly four fifths found once; its top ten account for 15%. The source material was PBMCs, sampled from a glioma patient whose treatment included an IDH1 peptide vaccine. These receptors were taken from a young man with glioma.

The chain has TRBV2 and TRBJ2-5, with D perhaps matching TRBD2 (7 bases). Trimming cost V 8 bases and J 0 bases, with 16 bases left between them. This CDR3 has 15 residues. Germline lookup yields CDR1 SNHLY and CDR2 FYNNEI. The chain's CDR3 is CASRWGLADQETQYF. CDR3 nucleotides: TGTGCCAGCCGCTGGGGGCTAGCGGACCAAGAGACCCAGTACTTC.

The DNA for the CDR3 is TGCGCCAGCAGCCAAGGGTCGGGGCCTGGAAACACCATATATTTT. Protein product: CASSQGSGPGNTIYF. The rearrangement uses TRBV4-1 and TRBJ1-3; perhaps TRBD1 as D (5 bases). Germline lookup yields CDR1 MGHRA and CDR2 YSYEKL. The length of the CDR3 is 15 residues. Trimming removed 1 base from V and 2 bases from J, with 9 bases in between.